This record concerns one T cell receptor beta chain sequence. V was trimmed by 6 bases and J by 1 base, leaving 21 bases between them. The CDR3 extends over 18 amino acids. Per the germline V gene, CDR1 is LGHNA and CDR2 is YNFKEQ. The record originates from a study of T-cell memory formation after mild COVID-19. TCRdb used MiXCR to reprocess the 5' RACE reads, holding one entry per CDR3 protein. This sample carries about 560,000 distinct CDR3 sequences, less than 25% of them seen once, and the ten largest clones take around 7.7%. The gene calls are TRBV4-2 and TRBJ2-2; possibly TRBD2 for D (6 bases). Sequencing was carried out using PBMCs or a T cell subset sorted from them (not recorded which). The clonotype originates from an adult woman who had mild COVID-19 (a few samples of this study predate the infection). Cell type and time point are not known. As DNA, the CDR3 is TGTGCCAGCAGATCCCGGAACCCGGGACTCGAGAACACCGGGGAGCTGTTTTTT. This codes for CASRSRNPGLENTGELFF.